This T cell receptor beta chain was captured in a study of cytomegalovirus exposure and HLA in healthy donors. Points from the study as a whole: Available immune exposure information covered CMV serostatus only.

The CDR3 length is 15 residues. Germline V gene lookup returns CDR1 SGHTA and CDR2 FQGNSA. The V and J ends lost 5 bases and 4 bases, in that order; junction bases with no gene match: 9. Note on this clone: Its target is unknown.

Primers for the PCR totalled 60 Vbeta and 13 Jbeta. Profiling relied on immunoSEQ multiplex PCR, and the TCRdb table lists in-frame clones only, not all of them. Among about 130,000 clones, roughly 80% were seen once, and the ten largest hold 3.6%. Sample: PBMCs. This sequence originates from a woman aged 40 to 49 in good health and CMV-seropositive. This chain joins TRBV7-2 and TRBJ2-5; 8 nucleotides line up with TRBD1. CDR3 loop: CASSAGDRGGETQYF. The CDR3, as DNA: TGTGCCAGCAGCGCCGGAGACAGGGGTGGAGAGACCCAGTACTTC.